The 31 T cell receptor beta chains in this list originate from one sample, sequenced in a study of blood T cell repertoires in COVID-19. The repertoire was sequenced with immunoSEQ multiplex PCR; TCRdb's copy has only in-frame clones and lacks some. The sample comprises 65,000 to 75,000 clones, roughly 80% of which are singletons, and about 4.4% rests with the top ten. The sequenced sample consisted of peripheral blood. The receptors were gathered from a woman aged 60-75 years with acute or convalescent COVID-19.

The chain has TRBV27 and TRBJ2-5; possible D gene TRBD1, 6 bases. This CDR3 has 15 residues. The V end lost 5 bases, the J end lost 5 bases, and 18 bases lay between the germline ends. Germline CDR1 is MNHEY and CDR2 is SMNVEV (reference sequence). CDR3 residues: CASSPATGFGETQYF. For the CDR3, the DNA is TGTGCCAGCAGTCCAGCCACAGGGTTTGGGGAGACCCAGTACTTC.

The chain joins TRBV2 to TRBJ1-5; D not resolved. The CDR3 loop spans 13 amino acids. CDR1 and CDR2 (germline): SNHLY, FYNNEI. Trimming pared 6 bases from V and 7 bases from J, leaving 13 bases between. DNA of the CDR3: TGTGCCAGCAGGAACGAGAGGGCCCAGCCCCAGCATTTT. As protein: CASRNERAQPQHF.

The J gene is TRBJ1-2, the V gene TRBV7-9; 8 positions match TRBD1. V shed 1 base, J shed 7 bases, and the junction held 8 bases outside the gene matches. The CDR3 totals 15 residues. CDR1 and CDR2 from the germline V gene are SEHNR and FQNEAQ (reference sequence). The chain's CDR3 is CASSLERAGGSGYTF. DNA for the CDR3: TGTGCCAGCAGCTTAGAACGGGCAGGGGGCAGTGGCTACACCTTC.

The V and J genes are TRBV5-1 and TRBJ2-7; perhaps TRBD2 as D (6 bases). The germline gives CDR1 SGHRS, CDR2 YFSETQ. The CDR3 is made up of 16 amino acids. Trimming cost V 4 bases and J 1 base, with 18 bases left between them. The CDR3 nucleotides read TGCGCCAGCAGCCCGCTCCCGGGACTTGGATCCTACGAGCAGTACTTC. It codes for CASSPLPGLGSYEQYF. Looking up the rest from reference TRBV5-1 and TRBJ2-7 gives the full variable domain: KAGVTQTPRYLIKTRGQQVTLSCSPISGHRSVSWYQQTPGQGLQFLFEYFSETQRNKGNFPGRFSGRQFSNSRSEMNVSTLELGDSALYLCASSPLPGLGSYEQYFGPGTRLTVT.

V and J are TRBV11-2 and TRBJ1-4; no clear D. Trimming left V 4 bases short and J 0 bases short, with 12 bases between. This CDR3 region has 16 residues. The V gene's germline CDR1 is SGHAT and CDR2 FQNNGV. The DNA for the CDR3 is TGTGCCAGCAGCTCGATCGGGAGTCCAACTAATGAAAAACTGTTTTTT. Its protein product is CASSSIGSPTNEKLFF.

The genes are TRBV5-1 and TRBJ2-7, with TRBD1 matching over 9 bases. The CDR3 is 15 amino acids. In germline, CDR1 is SGHRS, CDR2 YFSETQ. Trimming at V came to 4 bases and at J to 5 bases, leaving 10 bases not matched to a gene. The CDR3 here is CASSANTGGFNEQYF. The CDR3 coding sequence is TGCGCCAGCAGCGCTAATACAGGGGGCTTCAACGAGCAGTACTTC.

The gene calls are TRBV18 and TRBJ2-1, with 8 bases that match TRBD2. The germline V gene encodes CDR1 KGHSH and CDR2 LQKENI. The ends lost 1 base at V and 7 bases at J; junction bases unmatched: 6. The CDR3 has 15 residues. The CDR3: CASSPRRGGINEQFF. CDR3 DNA sequence: TGTGCCAGCTCACCACGTCGGGGGGGCATTAATGAGCAGTTCTTC.

This chain joins TRBV25-1 and TRBJ1-1; 8 bases fit TRBD1. Trimming took 7 bases from V and 1 from J; bases not matched to a gene: 2. Germline V gives CDR1 MGHDK, CDR2 SYGVNS. The CDR3 consists of 13 residues. The CDR3 spells CASTGQGNTEAFF. The CDR3 nucleotides are TGTGCCAGCACCGGACAGGGGAACACTGAAGCTTTCTTT.

The V gene is TRBV30, the J gene TRBJ2-7; 8 bases align to TRBD2. Looked up from germline, CDR1 is GTSNPN and CDR2 is SVGIG (reference sequence). The CDR3 is 14 amino acids. The V gene end was trimmed by 0 bases and the J gene end by 5 bases; junction bases not matched to a gene: 6. CDR3 nucleotides: TGTGCCTGGAGTGTACCCGGGGGGGGGCACGAGCAGTACTTC. As protein: CAWSVPGGGHEQYF.

The rearrangement joins TRBV9 to TRBJ2-3; a weak D match, TRBD1 (5 bases). Germline lookup yields CDR1 SGDLS and CDR2 YYNGEE. CDR3 length equals 17 residues. Trimming left V 0 bases short and J 4 bases short, with 18 bases between. In nucleotides, the CDR3 is TGTGCCAGCAGCGTAGCCTCTAAGGGGCCTTGGGCAGATACGCAGTATTTT. It specifies CASSVASKGPWADTQYF. Using reference TRBV9 and TRBJ2-3 for the parts outside the CDR3, the full variable domain is DSGVTQTPKHLITATGQRVTLRCSPRSGDLSVYWYQQSLDQGLQFLIQYYNGEERAKGNILERFSAQQFPDLHSELNLSSLELGDSALYFCASSVASKGPWADTQYFGPGTRLTVL.

As regards this clone: The sample holds other DNA sequences that translate to the same CDR3. The V and J genes are TRBV5-1 and TRBJ1-4; 9 bases fit TRBD1. V lost 4 bases and J lost 4; bases outside the gene matches: 5. This CDR3 region has 15 residues. From germline, CDR1 is SGHRS and CDR2 YFSETQ. The CDR3 here is CASSLGDRVNEKLFF. For the CDR3, the DNA is TGCGCCAGCAGCCTAGGGGACAGGGTTAATGAAAAACTGTTTTTT.

The chain has TRBV7-9 and TRBJ2-1; D is possibly TRBD1 (6 bases). Germline CDR1 SEHNR, CDR2 FQNEAQ (reference sequence). The CDR3 contains 16 residues. Trimming removed 4 bases from V and 3 bases from J, with 16 bases in between. CDR3 in DNA: TGTGCCAGCAGCTCCCACAGGGATTGGGACTACAATGAGCAGTTCTTC. It translates to CASSSHRDWDYNEQFF.

V gene TRBV3-1 (or the pseudogene TRBV3-2) combines with J gene TRBJ1-3; 7 bases fit TRBD1. The germline CDR1 and CDR2 sequences are LGHDT and YNNKEL (reference sequence). Unmatched junction bases numbered 4, after V lost 0 bases and J lost 2 bases. The CDR3 covers 16 residues. The CDR3 region has the DNA TGTGCCAGCAGCCAAGACCTGACAGGGACTGGAAACACCATATATTTT. Protein sequence: CASSQDLTGTGNTIYF.

This clone was counted once. This sequence joins TRBV5-1 and TRBJ1-2; 12 bases match TRBD1. V was pared by 4 bases and J by 8 bases, with 9 bases of the junction left unmatched. The germline CDR1 and CDR2 sequences are SGHRS and YFSETQ. The CDR3 spans 15 residues. In nucleotides, the CDR3 is TGCGCCAGCAGCGCTATGGGACAGGGGGCGGAAGGCTACACCTTC. It encodes CASSAMGQGAEGYTF.

This sequence joins TRBV6-5 and TRBJ2-3, with 7 nucleotides matching TRBD1. This CDR3 has 14 amino acids. Germline V CDR1 and CDR2: MNHEY, SVGAGI. V lost 2 bases and J lost 4; bases outside the gene matches: 3. CDR3 nucleotide sequence: TGTGCCAGCAGTTACCCTACAGGGGCAGATACGCAGTATTTT. The encoded protein is CASSYPTGADTQYF.

The J gene is TRBJ2-4, the V gene TRBV21-1; TRBD1, the D gene given by the table, was not confirmed from the DNA. TRBV21-1 represents a pseudogene. This CDR3 spans 15 amino acids. In nucleotides, the CDR3 is TGTGCCAGCAGCAAAGGTGGGGGCCCGGGAAACATTCAGTACTTC. Translating it yields CASSKGGGPGNIQYF.

The chain employs TRBV5-6 and TRBJ1-1; TRBD1 might be the D (6 bases). The V end lost 6 bases, the J end lost 5 bases, and 14 bases lay between the germline ends. CDR1 is SGHDT, CDR2 YYEEEE, per germline. There are 13 residues in the CDR3. The chain's CDR3 is CASNPTGRTEAFF. The CDR3 nucleotides are TGTGCCAGCAACCCGACAGGAAGGACTGAAGCTTTCTTT.

The V call is TRBV5-4, the J call TRBJ2-3, with D possibly TRBD1 on 6 matching bases. The CDR3 loop spans 15 amino acids. Trimming cost V 2 bases and J 0 bases, with 10 bases left between them. Germline lookup yields CDR1 SGHNT and CDR2 YYREEE (reference sequence). For the CDR3, the DNA is TGTGCCAGCAGCTTTTGGCAGGGGAGCACAGATACGCAGTATTTT. Translated: CASSFWQGSTDTQYF.

This chain links TRBV5-1 with TRBJ1-4; no definite D call. The CDR3 runs to 15 residues. Germline values: CDR1 SGHRS, CDR2 YFSETQ. The V and J ends lost 7 bases and 2 bases respectively, with 15 bases between them. Here the CDR3 DNA reads TGCGCCAGCCGGGGAGTTCAGGCGACTAATGAAAAACTGTTTTTT. This gives the protein CASRGVQATNEKLFF.

The V call is TRBV20-1, the J call TRBJ1-2; D ambiguous. CDR1 and CDR2 (germline): DFQATT, SNEGSKA (reference sequence). V was shortened by 5 bases and J by 5 bases, with 6 bases between the two germline ends. The CDR3 is 10 amino acids. The CDR3 here is CSASGYGYTF. The CDR3 region has the DNA TGCAGTGCTTCGGGGTATGGCTACACCTTC.

J is TRBJ2-4 and V is TRBV19, with D maybe TRBD2 (6 bases). Looked up from germline, CDR1 is LNHDA and CDR2 is SQIVND (reference sequence). The CDR3 sequence is 15 residues long. V was trimmed by 3 bases and J by 7 bases, leaving 16 bases between them. CDR3 nucleotides: TGTGCCAGTAGTATGTGGGGTAATCGGGGGAACATTCAGTACTTC. Its protein product is CASSMWGNRGNIQYF.

This clone was picked up one time. V and J are TRBV5-1 and TRBJ1-4, with a possible D match to TRBD1 (5 bases). The germline V and J ends were trimmed by 0 bases and 7 bases, with 13 bases remaining between them. The CDR3 runs to 15 residues. The germline CDR1 and CDR2 sequences are SGHRS and YFSETQ. The CDR3 bases are TGCGCCAGCAGCTTGGATTCAGGGTATGGTGAAAAACTGTTTTTT. Its protein product is CASSLDSGYGEKLFF.

This clone was recorded only once. The V gene is TRBV7-2, the J gene TRBJ1-5; D call uncertain. The CDR3 covers 13 residues. Germline CDR1 is SGHTA and CDR2 is FQGNSA. The ends were cut back, 9 bases at V and 2 bases at J, with 11 bases in the middle. Here the CDR3 DNA reads TGTGCCAGTAGTGACTGGGGCAATCAGCCCCAGCATTTT. This codes for CASSDWGNQPQHF.

The V gene is TRBV30, the J gene TRBJ1-2; D not resolved. Deletions cut 4 bases from V and 12 bases from J, with 12 bases between. The CDR3 sequence is 10 residues long. CDR1 and CDR2 (germline): GTSNPN, SVGIG (reference sequence). CDR3 amino acids: CAWIRGWDTF. The CDR3 DNA is TGTGCCTGGATCCGGGGTTGGGACACCTTC.

The chain is built from TRBV7-2 and TRBJ2-1, with a tentative D call TRBD1 (6 bases). The V and J ends lost 1 base and 3 bases respectively, with 16 bases between them. Germline CDR1 SGHTA, CDR2 FQGNSA. CDR3 length: 17 residues. The CDR3 loop is CASSLETPTGYYNEQFF. The CDR3 DNA reads TGTGCCAGCAGCTTAGAGACCCCGACAGGTTACTACAATGAGCAGTTCTTC.

The J gene is TRBJ1-4, the V gene TRBV5-5, with a weak D call TRBD1 (6 bases). CDR3 length: 14 amino acids. Trimming cost V 4 bases and J 5 bases, with 12 bases left between them. CDR1 is SGHKS and CDR2 is YYEKEE in the germline V gene (reference sequence). The DNA for the CDR3 is TGTGCCAGCAGCCCGGGACACCCAAATGAAAAACTGTTTTTT. Residues: CASSPGHPNEKLFF.

The chain recombines TRBV7-3 with TRBJ2-7; 15 bases fit TRBD2. V lost 1 base to trimming and J lost 4 bases; unmatched junction nucleotides: 11. Germline loops: CDR1 SGHTA, CDR2 FQGTGA. This CDR3 has 19 residues. CDR3 protein: CASSLKGGTSGGSAYEQYF. CDR3 DNA sequence: TGTGCCAGCAGCTTAAAGGGTGGGACTAGCGGGGGGTCGGCGTACGAGCAGTACTTC.

CDR3 DNA sequence: TGTGCCAGCCCCGAAAGGGGGTGGCCCTACGAGCAGTACTTC. It translates to CASPERGWPYEQYF. V gene TRBV5-6 combines with J gene TRBJ2-7; maybe TRBD1 (6 bases). Trimming pared 7 bases from V and 2 bases from J, leaving 16 bases between. CDR1 SGHDT and CDR2 YYEEEE come from the germline V gene. The CDR3 runs to 14 residues.

The chain carries TRBV5-1 and TRBJ2-7, with 10 positions matching TRBD1. V lost 0 bases to trimming and J lost 8 bases; unmatched junction nucleotides: 5. CDR1 is SGHRS, CDR2 YFSETQ, per germline. This CDR3 has 14 residues. CDR3 protein: CASSLEGQGFQQYF. Written as DNA, the CDR3 is TGCGCCAGCAGCTTGGAGGGACAGGGGTTTCAGCAGTACTTC.

A word on this clone: A junction boundary mismatches the germline segment, possibly from a read error. V and J are TRBV6-1 and TRBJ1-5, with D uncertain. Germline values: CDR1 MNHNS, CDR2 SASEGT. CDR3 size: 13 residues. The CDR3, as DNA: TGTGCCAGCAGTGAAACCCTAAATCAGGCCCAGCATTTT. Its translation: CASSETLNQAQHF.

The V gene is TRBV3-1 (or the pseudogene TRBV3-2), the J gene TRBJ2-4, with 8 bases fitting TRBD2. The V gene's germline CDR1 is LGHDT and CDR2 YNNKEL (reference sequence). The CDR3 contains 16 residues. After removal of 3 bases from V and 1 base from J, the junction contained 5 bases not matched to a gene. CDR3 amino acids: CASSHRGGAAKNIQYF. The CDR3, as DNA: TGTGCCAGCAGCCATCGGGGGGGCGCGGCCAAAAACATTCAGTACTTC.